Shown below are 6 T cell receptor beta chains from a single sample sequenced in a study of cytomegalovirus exposure and HLA in healthy donors. Primers: 60 Vbeta forward and 13 Jbeta reverse. Sequenced by immunoSEQ multiplex PCR; TCRdb stores in-frame clones only, minus some. The repertoire holds approximately 110,000 clones, with around 74% as singletons. Material: PBMCs. Receptor source: a woman aged 50 to 65 in good health and CMV-seropositive.

This clone was seen a handful of times. The rearrangement joins TRBV10-2 to TRBJ2-5, with TRBD1 matching 7 bases. Losses at the gene ends were 6 bases for V and 5 bases for J; bases not matched to a gene: 12. The CDR3 sequence is 15 residues long. Germline assignment: CDR1 WSHSY and CDR2 SAAADI. The CDR3 nucleotides read TGCGCCAGCAGAGACGTACAGGGGAGCGCGGAGACCCAGTACTTC. Amino acids: CASRDVQGSAETQYF.

The V and J genes are TRBV7-8 and TRBJ2-5; D might be TRBD2 (6 bases). CDR1 SGHVS and CDR2 FQNEAQ come from the germline V gene. V was cut by 3 bases and J by 5 bases, with 13 bases left in between. The CDR3 sequence is 14 residues long. The CDR3 loop reads CASSFGGSGETQYF. In nucleotides, the CDR3 is TGTGCCAGCAGCTTCGGGGGTAGTGGGGAGACCCAGTACTTC.

The chain combines TRBV15 with TRBJ2-3; TRBD1 agrees at 10 bases. Germline CDR1 is LNHNV and CDR2 is YYDKDF (reference sequence). Trimming at V came to 1 base and at J to 5 bases, leaving 6 bases not matched to a gene. The CDR3 covers 16 residues. DNA for the CDR3: TGTGCCACCAGCAGAGGACAGGGGGCTTGGGGAGATACGCAGTATTTT. This encodes CATSRGQGAWGDTQYF.

The chain has TRBV5-6 and TRBJ2-1, with 7 bases fitting TRBD1. The CDR3 is 13 residues long. Germline CDR1 SGHDT, CDR2 YYEEEE. V was pared by 7 bases and J by 7 bases, with 8 bases of the junction left unmatched. The CDR3: CASGDSYLNEQFF. The DNA for the CDR3 is TGTGCCAGCGGGGACAGTTACCTTAATGAGCAGTTCTTC.

The chain links TRBV6-1 to TRBJ1-3; 7 nucleotides match TRBD1. J lost 1 base, V lost 6 bases, and 3 bases had no gene match. Germline V CDR1 and CDR2: MNHNS, SASEGT. The CDR3 is 14 amino acids. CDR3 sequence: CASRQGRSGNTIYF. In DNA, the CDR3 is TGTGCCAGCAGACAGGGGAGGTCTGGAAACACCATATATTTT.

The gene calls are TRBV5-1 and TRBJ2-3, with TRBD2 identical over 10 bases. The CDR3 length is 17 residues. The germline V gene has CDR1 SGHRS and CDR2 YFSETQ. V lost 0 bases, J lost 4 bases, and 8 bases stayed unmatched. The CDR3 DNA sequence: TGCGCCAGCAGCTTGGGGTGGGCTAGCGGGGGCGCAGATACGCAGTATTTT. Protein product: CASSLGWASGGADTQYF.